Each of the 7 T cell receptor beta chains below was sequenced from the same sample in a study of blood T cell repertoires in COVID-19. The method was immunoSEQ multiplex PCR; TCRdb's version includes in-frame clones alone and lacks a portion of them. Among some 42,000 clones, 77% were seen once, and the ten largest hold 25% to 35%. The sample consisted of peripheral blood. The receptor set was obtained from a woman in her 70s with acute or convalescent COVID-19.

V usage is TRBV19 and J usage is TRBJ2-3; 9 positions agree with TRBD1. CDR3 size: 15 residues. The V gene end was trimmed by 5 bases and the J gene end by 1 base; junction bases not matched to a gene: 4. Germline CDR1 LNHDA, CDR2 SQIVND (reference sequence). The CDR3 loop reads CASSSTGGGTDTQYF. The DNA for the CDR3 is TGTGCCAGTAGTTCCACAGGGGGCGGCACAGATACGCAGTATTTT.

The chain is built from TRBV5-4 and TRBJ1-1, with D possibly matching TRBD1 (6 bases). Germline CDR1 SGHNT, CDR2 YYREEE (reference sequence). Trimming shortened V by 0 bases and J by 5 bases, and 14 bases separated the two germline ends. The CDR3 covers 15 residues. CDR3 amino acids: CASSLAGGAWTEAFF. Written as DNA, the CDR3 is TGTGCCAGCAGCTTGGCGGGGGGCGCGTGGACTGAAGCTTTCTTT.

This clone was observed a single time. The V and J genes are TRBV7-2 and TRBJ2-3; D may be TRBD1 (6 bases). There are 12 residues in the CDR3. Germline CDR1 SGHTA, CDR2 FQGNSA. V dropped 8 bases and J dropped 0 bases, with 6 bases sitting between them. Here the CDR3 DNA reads TGTGCCAGCGGGGGCAGCACAGATACGCAGTATTTT. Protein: CASGGSTDTQYF. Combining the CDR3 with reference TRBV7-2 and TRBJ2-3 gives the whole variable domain GAGVSQSPSNKVTEKGKDVELRCDPISGHTALYWYRQSLGQGLEFLIYFQGNSAPDKSGLPSDRFSAERTGGSVSTLTIQRTQQEDSAVYLCASGGSTDTQYFGPGTRLTVL.

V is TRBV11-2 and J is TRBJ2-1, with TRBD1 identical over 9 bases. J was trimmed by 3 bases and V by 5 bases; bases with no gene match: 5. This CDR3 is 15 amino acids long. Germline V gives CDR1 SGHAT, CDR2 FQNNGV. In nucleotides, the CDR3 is TGTGCCAGCAGCGCGGGACAGGGATTCTACAATGAGCAGTTCTTC. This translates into CASSAGQGFYNEQFF.

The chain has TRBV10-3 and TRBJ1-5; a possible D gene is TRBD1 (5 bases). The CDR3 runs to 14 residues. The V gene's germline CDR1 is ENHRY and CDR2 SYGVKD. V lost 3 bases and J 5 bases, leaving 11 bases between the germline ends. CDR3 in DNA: TGTGCCATCAGTGACGGGGGAACCCATCAGCCCCAGCATTTT. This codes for CAISDGGTHQPQHF.

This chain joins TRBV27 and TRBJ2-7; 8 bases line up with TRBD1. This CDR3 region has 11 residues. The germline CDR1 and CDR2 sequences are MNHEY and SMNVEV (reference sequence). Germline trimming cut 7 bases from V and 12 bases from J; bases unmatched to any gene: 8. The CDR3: CASKQGAFMYF. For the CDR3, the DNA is TGTGCCAGCAAGCAGGGGGCGTTTATGTACTTC.

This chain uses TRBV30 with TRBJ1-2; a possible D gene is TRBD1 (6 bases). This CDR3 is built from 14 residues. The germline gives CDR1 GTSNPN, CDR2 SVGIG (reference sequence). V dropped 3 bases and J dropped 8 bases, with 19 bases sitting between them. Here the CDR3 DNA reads TGTGCCTGGAGCAAGGACAGTCCCCGGACGGGCTACACCTTC. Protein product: CAWSKDSPRTGYTF.